This is a list of T cell receptor beta chains from one sample in a study of preoperative IRX-2 immunotherapy in early breast cancer. Sequencing was performed with immunoSEQ multiplex PCR; in TCRdb, only in-frame clones are kept and a portion is missing. Seen here are roughly 30,000 clones, 82% observed once, and the top ten hold about 3.2%. The sample here was taken from a patient treated with IRX-2 immunotherapy. The receptors here all came from a human donor with breast cancer. The CDR3 runs from the conserved cysteine through the conserved F or W. The D gene is left open where the match is weak. Some rows mark clone size as missing; the rest say once, few, many or name a class of expanded clone.

v_call	clone_size	d_call	j_call	cdr3_nt	cdr3_aa
TRBV28	NA	TRBD2	TRBJ2-5	TGTGCCAGCAGTTTACTTGGGACTAGCGGGGCCCAAGAGACCCAGTACTTC	CASSLLGTSGAQETQYF
TRBV28	NA	NA	TRBJ1-1	TGTGCCAGCAGTTTTCTTCCGGGGAGGATGAACACTGAAGCTTTCTTT	CASSFLPGRMNTEAFF
TRBV7-2	NA	NA	TRBJ2-3	TGTGCCAGCAGCTCGGGTCGTACAGATACGCAGTATTTT	CASSSGRTDTQYF
TRBV28	NA	NA	TRBJ1-3	TGTGCCAGCAGTCAGCCTACAGGATCTAACACCATATATTTT	CASSQPTGSNTIYF
TRBV6-8	NA	NA	TRBJ2-5	TGTGCCAGCAGTCTCGGGACTGGTCGTAGGGAGACCCAGTACTTC	CASSLGTGRRETQYF
TRBV6-8	NA	TRBD1	TRBJ1-5	TGTGCCAGCAGGATCACAGGGACAGCCCATTGGCCCCAGCATTTT	CASRITGTAHWPQHF
TRBV7-6	NA	NA	TRBJ1-1	TGTGCCAGAAGCTTGGAGGGGGTTCCCTCCTGGAACACTGAAGCTTTCTTT	CARSLEGVPSWNTEAFF
TRBV11-3	NA	TRBD2	TRBJ2-5	TGTGCCAGCAGCTTAAAAGGACTAGCGGGGGGTGAGACCCAGTACTTC	CASSLKGLAGGETQYF
TRBV19	NA	NA	TRBJ2-5	TGTGCCAGTAGTCCCCGGAATGGAGGGACCCAGTACTTC	CASSPRNGGTQYF
TRBV15	NA	NA	TRBJ1-5	TGTGCCACCAGCAGAGTCAGGGGTGGTCAGCCCCAGCATTTT	CATSRVRGGQPQHF
TRBV19	few	NA	TRBJ1-4	TGTGCCAGTAGAAGGGAGATGGGTGAAAAACTGTTTTTT	CASRREMGEKLFF
TRBV29-1	NA	NA	TRBJ1-2	TGCAGCGTTGAATTGGGAGATTATGGCTACACCTTC	CSVELGDYGYTF
TRBV5-1	NA	NA	TRBJ1-4	TGCGCCAGCAGCTTGGGGGCAAGAGAGGAAAAACTGTTTTTT	CASSLGAREEKLFF
TRBV18	NA	NA	TRBJ2-2	TGTGCCAGCTCACCACCGATGGACACCGGGGAGCTGTTTTTT	CASSPPMDTGELFF
TRBV6-8	few	NA	TRBJ2-2	TGTGCCAGCAGTGGGACCGCTAACACCGGGGAGCTGTTTTTT	CASSGTANTGELFF
TRBV11-3	few	NA	TRBJ1-3	TGTGCCAGCAGCTCATTGGGGGAAGCCGGAAACACCATATATTTT	CASSSLGEAGNTIYF
TRBV11-3	once	TRBD1	TRBJ2-2	TGTGCCAGCAGCGCCGGACAGGGGCACACCGGGGAGCTGTTTTTT	CASSAGQGHTGELFF
TRBV6-7	NA	NA	TRBJ2-7	TGTGCCAGCACGCGTCAGGGACTCGCCTACGAGCAGTACTTC	CASTRQGLAYEQYF
TRBV6-8	NA	TRBD1	TRBJ2-5	TGTGCCAGCAGTTCGCCGGGACAGGGGGCGAGAGAGACCCAGTACTTC	CASSSPGQGARETQYF
TRBV28	NA	TRBD1	TRBJ1-5	TGTGCCAGCAGCATGACAGGGTTGAATCAGCCCCAGCATTTT	CASSMTGLNQPQHF
TRBV28	NA	NA	TRBJ1-1	TGTGCCAGCAGTTTCAGCGGCACTGAAGCTTTCTTT	CASSFSGTEAFF
TRBV11-3	NA	TRBD2	TRBJ2-3	TGTGCCAGCAGCTTGTGGCGGGGGGGGAGCACAGATACGCAGTATTTT	CASSLWRGGSTDTQYF
TRBV28	once	NA	TRBJ2-7	TGTGCCAGCAGTAGGCCGGGCTACCTCTACGAGCAGTACTTC	CASSRPGYLYEQYF
TRBV5-1	NA	TRBD2	TRBJ2-7	TGCGCCAGCAGGTTGACTAGCGGGACCTACGAGCAGTACTTC	CASRLTSGTYEQYF
TRBV5-1	NA	NA	TRBJ1-5	TGCGCCAGCAGCAGTAGGGGAGGGGATCAGCCCCAGCATTTT	CASSSRGGDQPQHF
TRBV6-8	NA	NA	TRBJ2-1	TGTGCCACCGAAAACCTCCGGGACACCAGATTCAATGAGCAGTTCTTC	CATENLRDTRFNEQFF
TRBV6-8	few	NA	TRBJ2-7	TGTGCCAGCAGTTACATACGAGGCGAGCAGTACTTC	CASSYIRGEQYF
TRBV11-3	NA	NA	TRBJ2-7	TGTGCCAGCAGCTTGCCGCCCGGAGCCCACGAGCAGTACTTC	CASSLPPGAHEQYF
TRBV7-8	NA	NA	TRBJ1-1	TGTGCCAGGGCCGGACTGGACGGAACTGAAGCTTTCTTT	CARAGLDGTEAFF
TRBV25-1	NA	TRBD2	TRBJ2-7	TGTGCCAGCAGCCCCGTGGGACTAGGCGAGCAGTACTTC	CASSPVGLGEQYF
TRBV29-1	few	NA	TRBJ2-3	TGCAGCTCCAGGACAGTTCCGAGCACAGATACGCAGTATTTT	CSSRTVPSTDTQYF
TRBV28	NA	NA	TRBJ1-5	TGTGCCAGCATTACAGTTGATCAGCCCCAGCATTTT	CASITVDQPQHF
TRBV7-4	NA	NA	TRBJ1-1	TGTGCCAGCAGCACGAGTTGGGCGATTTTGAACACTGAAGCTTTCTTT	CASSTSWAILNTEAFF
TRBV25-1	few	TRBD1	TRBJ2-7	TGTGCCAGCAGTGCGTGGGGGACAGGGCTTCCCTACGAGCAGTACTTC	CASSAWGTGLPYEQYF
TRBV28	NA	TRBD2	TRBJ2-7	TGTGCCAGCGTAGCGGGACCCCCCTACGAGCAGTACTTC	CASVAGPPYEQYF
TRBV23-1	once	NA	TRBJ1-1	TGCGCCAGCAGCTTAGCCTGGACGGCTGAAGCTTTCTTT	CASSLAWTAEAFF
TRBV6-8	NA	TRBD2	TRBJ2-3	TGTGCCATCAGAAGGACTAGCGGGAGCACAGATACGCAGTATTTT	CAIRRTSGSTDTQYF
TRBV5-1	NA	TRBD1	TRBJ1-2	TGCGCCAGCAGCTTGTCGCCAGGGGGGTACAATGGCTACACCTTC	CASSLSPGGYNGYTF
TRBV6-8	NA	TRBD1	TRBJ1-4	TGTGCCAGCAGTCTGACAGGGGTAGATGCTAATGAAAAACTGTTTTTT	CASSLTGVDANEKLFF
TRBV7-1	NA	NA	TRBJ2-2	TGTGCCAGCAGCCTGAGCTGGCGGACCGGGGAGCTGTTTTTT	CASSLSWRTGELFF
TRBV15	few	NA	TRBJ1-2	TGTGCCACCAGCAGAGATGCGGGACAACCTGCCTGGGGCTACACCTTC	CATSRDAGQPAWGYTF
TRBV6-8	NA	NA	TRBJ1-1	TGTGCCAGCAGTCGACGGACGGACACTGAAGCTTTCTTT	CASSRRTDTEAFF
TRBV7-6	once	TRBD2	TRBJ2-7	TGTGCCAGCAGCTCGCTACAGCGGGGGGGCTACGAGCAGTACTTC	CASSSLQRGGYEQYF
TRBV11-3	NA	NA	TRBJ2-1	TGTGCCAGCAGCCCCTCCGGGACCCCAGCCAATGAGCAGTTCTTC	CASSPSGTPANEQFF
TRBV6-8	NA	NA	TRBJ2-7	TGTGCCAGCAGTTACAGGGCCTACGAGCAGTACTTC	CASSYRAYEQYF
TRBV6-8	NA	NA	TRBJ1-1	TGTGCCAGCAGTCCCTCGTCGGAGAACACTGAAGCTTTCTTT	CASSPSSENTEAFF